These T cell receptor beta chains were read from a single sample in a study of early T cells in non-severe SARS-CoV-2 infection. MiXCR, applied by TCRdb to the 5' RACE reads, yields one record per CDR3 protein. The repertoire has about 80,000 distinct CDR3 sequences, about 17% of them found once; the top ten carry 2.5% to 3%. The specimen sequenced was whole blood. The source of these receptors is an adult who was a healthcare worker with PCR-confirmed SARS-CoV-2 infection or an uninfected control (not recorded which). Both conserved end residues are part of each CDR3.

v_call cdr3_aa
TRBV6-2/TRBV6-3 CAPRPAPKETQYF
TRBV5-6 CASSTWGLAGLRAETQYF
TRBV12-3/TRBV12-4 CASQASGGPSYNEQFF
TRBV19 CASSIERGGVSYNEQFF
TRBV7-2 CASRSPRGNQPQHF
TRBV27 CASSFRGSSNQPQHF
TRBV27 CASSLGWNTEAFF
TRBV29-1 CSVFQGGTDTQYF
TRBV20-1 CSASRRGVNTDTQYF
TRBV20-1 CSAKERGGGNIQYF
TRBV19 CASNPPPPQYGYTF
TRBV12-3/TRBV12-4 CASSLLPWDYGYTF
TRBV7-2 CASSSLRDRHLNTEAFF
TRBV15 CATSRGLGGNNEQFF
TRBV6-5 CASSYSGLAGGLRNEQFF
TRBV5-1 CASSAIPRGSSYEQYF
TRBV6-5 CASSRDRRHTYNEQFF
TRBV6-1 CASTERRNSNQPQHF
TRBV5-4 CASSSGQGTPEAFF
TRBV11-2 CASSRLSYNEQFF
TRBV19 CASTRGGATEAFF
TRBV20-1 CSASVFGTGASGANVLTF
TRBV11-3 CASSLRLRDEQFF
TRBV12-3/TRBV12-4 CASSLSGGPSYEQYF
TRBV20-1 CSASRTLDGTGELFF
TRBV7-2 CASSLSREATDTQYF
TRBV28 CAIWEEANEKLFF
TRBV20-1 CSARSAGREVDTQYF
TRBV19 CASSLAGGSYEQYF
TRBV29-1 CSVGLDTEAFF
TRBV30 CACYTGVSYNEQFF
TRBV10-2 CATANTDTQYF
TRBV27 CASRGQGAFRETQYF
TRBV19 CASSIPLTSPEQFF
TRBV29-1 CSVKGHSYEQYF
TRBV5-1 CASSSYTGTSGQETQYF
TRBV6-2/TRBV6-3 CASRRDRVIETQYF
TRBV6-1 CASSEALRGGAGGNQPQHF
TRBV6-1 CASSEGDSANEKLFF
TRBV6-6 CASSYPGTSGLNSYNEQFF
TRBV18 CASAIRLDPGELFF
TRBV12-3/TRBV12-4 CASSRGLADNEQFF
TRBV7-9 CASSPDGNSPLHF
TRBV7-9 CASSWDRVSENIQYF
TRBV7-2 CASSSLGGAQPQHF
TRBV10-3 CAISDSSGEQFF
TRBV11-2 CASSLDWRQSSGANVLTF
TRBV5-1 CASSLAEKSASTATQYF
TRBV5-1 CASSLRVGDEQFF
TRBV11-2 CASSLGDRRLNEQFF
TRBV11-3 CASSFLGTTYNEQFF
TRBV5-6 CASSLVSSYEQYF
TRBV5-4 CASSNQGTGELFF
TRBV6-6 CASTALGGSYNEQFF
TRBV18 CASSPRSYEQYF
TRBV27 CASRMTGGHTQYF
TRBV28 CASSPRWRQLNTEAFF
TRBV18 CASSPVRGGQETQYF
TRBV3-1 CASSHRDRTSRDYNEQFF